This passage covers 9 T cell receptor beta chains from one sample sequenced in a study of cytomegalovirus exposure and HLA in healthy donors. It was with 60 Vbeta and 13 Jbeta primers that the PCR ran. Here immunoSEQ multiplex PCR was the method, and the copy in TCRdb shows in-frame clones only, minus some. The sample has approximately 22,000 clones; 70% to 80% are singletons. Sequences were obtained from PBMCs. The receptors derive from a man between 60 and 75 years old in good health and CMV-seronegative.

The rearrangement links TRBV15 to TRBJ2-4; a possible D gene is TRBD1 (5 bases). Germline values: CDR1 LNHNV, CDR2 YYDKDF (reference sequence). The V end lost 0 bases, the J end lost 8 bases, and 11 bases lay between the germline ends. The CDR3 loop spans 14 amino acids. CDR3 in amino acids: CATSRERTIHIQYF. The CDR3 DNA is TGTGCCACCAGCAGAGAGCGGACAATACACATTCAGTACTTC.

The chain carries TRBV2 and TRBJ2-7; TRBD2 aligns across 8 bases. This CDR3 contains 16 residues. V shed 3 bases and J 2 bases; nucleotides not matched to a gene: 9. Germline CDR1 is SNHLY and CDR2 is FYNNEI. The CDR3 sequence: CASSDSILAVAYEQYF. The DNA of the CDR3 is TGTGCCAGCAGTGACTCTATACTAGCGGTCGCCTACGAGCAGTACTTC.

This rearrangement joins TRBV5-1 to TRBJ2-1; D is perhaps TRBD2 (5 bases). Germline CDR1 and CDR2: SGHRS and YFSETQ. This CDR3 contains 15 residues. The germline V and J ends were trimmed by 4 bases and 10 bases, with 21 bases remaining between them. Written as DNA, the CDR3 is TGCGCCAGCAGCCGGGCCGTTGCCCAATCTAGCGAGCAGTTCTTC. Its protein is CASSRAVAQSSEQFF. The variable domain in full, with the rest retrieved from reference TRBV5-1 and TRBJ2-1, is KAGVTQTPRYLIKTRGQQVTLSCSPISGHRSVSWYQQTPGQGLQFLFEYFSETQRNKGNFPGRFSGRQFSNSRSEMNVSTLELGDSALYLCASSRAVAQSSEQFFGPGTRLTVL.

CDR3 sequence (DNA): TGTGCCACCAGCAGAGATCCCGACAGCGGGGAGCTGTTTTTT. It yields the protein CATSRDPDSGELFF. The chain joins TRBV15 to TRBJ2-2, with D possibly TRBD1 on 5 matching bases. This CDR3 spans 14 amino acids. The germline V gene encodes CDR1 LNHNV and CDR2 YYDKDF (reference sequence). Trimming removed 0 bases at V and 7 bases at J, with 9 bases between.

This clone is a singleton in its sample. The rearrangement links TRBV19 to TRBJ2-6; D may be TRBD2 (6 bases). The CDR3 is 16 amino acids. Germline V CDR1 and CDR2: LNHDA, SQIVND (reference sequence). The ends were cut back, 5 bases at V and 4 bases at J, with 15 bases in the middle. The CDR3 reads CASSRRGNRGANVLTF. Written as DNA, the CDR3 is TGTGCCAGTAGTCGGAGGGGCAATCGAGGGGCCAACGTCCTGACTTTC.

This CDR3 reads CASSLTGTGNLNEQFF. CDR3 nucleotides: TGTGCCAGCAGTTTAACGGGGACAGGGAATTTGAATGAGCAGTTCTTC. The V and J genes are TRBV28 and TRBJ2-1, with 9 bases fitting TRBD1. Per the germline V gene, CDR1 is MDHEN and CDR2 is SYDVKM. V shed 2 bases, J shed 7 bases, and the junction held 9 bases outside the gene matches. The CDR3 length is 16 residues.

The rearrangement uses TRBV30 and TRBJ2-2; 8 nucleotides agree with TRBD2. The length of the CDR3 is 13 residues. From germline, CDR1 is GTSNPN and CDR2 SVGIG (reference sequence). V lost 4 bases, J lost 7 bases, and 5 bases stayed unmatched. CDR3 DNA: TGTGCCTGGAAGCGGGGGTTTAACGGGGAGCTGTTTTTT. The encoded protein is CAWKRGFNGELFF.

The chain has TRBV6-1 and TRBJ2-3; D ambiguous. Germline CDR1 reads MNHNS; CDR2 reads SASEGT. The CDR3 runs 12 residues. The V end lost 5 bases, the J end lost 4 bases, and 7 bases lay between the germline ends. The chain's CDR3 is CASSNPADTQYF. DNA of the CDR3: TGTGCCAGCAGTAACCCGGCAGATACGCAGTATTTT.

The V and J genes are TRBV27 and TRBJ1-5; D uncertain. There are 11 residues in the CDR3. V was cut by 8 bases and J by 5 bases, with 7 bases left in between. The germline V gene has CDR1 MNHEY and CDR2 SMNVEV (reference sequence). CDR3 sequence: CASGEDQPQHF. Written as DNA, the CDR3 is TGTGCCAGCGGCGAGGATCAGCCCCAGCATTTT.